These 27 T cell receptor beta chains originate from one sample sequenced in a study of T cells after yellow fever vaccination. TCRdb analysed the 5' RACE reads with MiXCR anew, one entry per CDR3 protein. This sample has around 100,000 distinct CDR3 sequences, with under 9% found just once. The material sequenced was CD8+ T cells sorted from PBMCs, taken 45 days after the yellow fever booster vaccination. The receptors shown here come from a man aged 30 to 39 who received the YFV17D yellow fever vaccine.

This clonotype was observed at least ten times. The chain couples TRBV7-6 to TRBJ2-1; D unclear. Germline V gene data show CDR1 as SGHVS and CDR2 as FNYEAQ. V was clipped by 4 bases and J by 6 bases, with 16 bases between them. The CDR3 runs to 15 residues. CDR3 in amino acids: CASSSHSELTNEQFF. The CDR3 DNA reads TGTGCCAGCAGCTCCCACTCGGAACTTACCAATGAGCAGTTCTTC.

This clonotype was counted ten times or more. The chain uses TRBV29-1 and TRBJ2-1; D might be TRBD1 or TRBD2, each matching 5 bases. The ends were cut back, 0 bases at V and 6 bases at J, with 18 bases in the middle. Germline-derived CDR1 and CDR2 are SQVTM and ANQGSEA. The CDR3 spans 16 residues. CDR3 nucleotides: TGCAGCGTTGAAGATAATCAGGGTAGGGACCTCAATGAGCAGTTCTTC. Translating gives CSVEDNQGRDLNEQFF.

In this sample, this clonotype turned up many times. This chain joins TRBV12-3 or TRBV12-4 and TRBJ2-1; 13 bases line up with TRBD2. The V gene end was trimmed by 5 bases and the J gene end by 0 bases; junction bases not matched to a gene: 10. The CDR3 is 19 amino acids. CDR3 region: CASSVTYGTSGTSYNEQFF. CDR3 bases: TGTGCCAGCAGTGTAACATACGGGACTAGCGGGACCTCCTACAATGAGCAGTTCTTC.

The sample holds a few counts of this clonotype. CDR3 in DNA: TGTGCCAGCAGCCATCGGAGGACAGGGTGGGGTGGTGGGGCCAACGTCCTGACTTTC. Its translation: CASSHRRTGWGGGANVLTF. This chain joins TRBV9 and TRBJ2-6, with 8 bases identical to TRBD1. Germline CDR1 SGDLS, CDR2 YYNGEE. The CDR3 runs 19 residues. The ends lost 4 bases at V and 3 bases at J; junction bases unmatched: 15.

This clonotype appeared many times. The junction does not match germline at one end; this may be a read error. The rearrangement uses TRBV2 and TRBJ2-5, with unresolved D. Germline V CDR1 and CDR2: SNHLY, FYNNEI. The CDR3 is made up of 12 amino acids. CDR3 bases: TGTGCCAGCAGGGAAGAGGAAGAGACCCAGTACTTC. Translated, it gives CASREEEETQYF.

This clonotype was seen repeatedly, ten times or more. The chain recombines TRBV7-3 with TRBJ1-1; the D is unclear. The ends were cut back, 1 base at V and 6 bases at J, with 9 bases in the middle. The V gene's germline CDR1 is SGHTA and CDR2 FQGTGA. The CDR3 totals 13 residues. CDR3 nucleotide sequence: TGTGCCAGCAGCTTAATGGGGTCTTCTGAAGCTTTCTTT. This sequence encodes CASSLMGSSEAFF.

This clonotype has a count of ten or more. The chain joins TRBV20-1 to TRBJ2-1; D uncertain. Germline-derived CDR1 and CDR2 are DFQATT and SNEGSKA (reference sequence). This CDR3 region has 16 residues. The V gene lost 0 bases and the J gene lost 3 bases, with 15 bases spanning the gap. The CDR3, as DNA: TGCAGTGCTAGAGATACGACAACCACCTTCTACAATGAGCAGTTCTTC. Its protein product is CSARDTTTTFYNEQFF.

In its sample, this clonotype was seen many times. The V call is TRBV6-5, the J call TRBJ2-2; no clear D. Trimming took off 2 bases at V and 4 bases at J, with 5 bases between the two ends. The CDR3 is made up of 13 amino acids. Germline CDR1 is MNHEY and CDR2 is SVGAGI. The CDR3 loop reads CASSYRSTGELFF. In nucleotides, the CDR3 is TGTGCCAGCAGTTACCGGAGCACCGGGGAGCTGTTTTTT.

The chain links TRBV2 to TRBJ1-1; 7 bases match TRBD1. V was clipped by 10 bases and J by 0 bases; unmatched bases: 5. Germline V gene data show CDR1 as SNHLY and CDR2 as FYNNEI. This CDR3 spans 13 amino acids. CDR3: CATLTGMNTEAFF. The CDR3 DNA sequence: TGTGCCACCCTGACAGGGATGAACACTGAAGCTTTCTTT.

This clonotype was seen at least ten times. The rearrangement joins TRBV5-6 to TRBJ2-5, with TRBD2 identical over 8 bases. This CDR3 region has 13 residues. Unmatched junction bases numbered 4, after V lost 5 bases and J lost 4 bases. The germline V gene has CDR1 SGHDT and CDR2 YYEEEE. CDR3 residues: CASSGTSGETQYF. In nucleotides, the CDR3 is TGTGCCAGCAGTGGCACTAGCGGAGAGACCCAGTACTTC.

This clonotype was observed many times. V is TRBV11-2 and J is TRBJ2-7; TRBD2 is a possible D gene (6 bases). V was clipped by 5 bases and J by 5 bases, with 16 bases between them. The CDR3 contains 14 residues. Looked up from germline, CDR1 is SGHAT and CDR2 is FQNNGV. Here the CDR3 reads CASSPMAGWDEQYF. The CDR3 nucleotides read TGTGCCAGCAGCCCGATGGCGGGATGGGACGAGCAGTACTTC.

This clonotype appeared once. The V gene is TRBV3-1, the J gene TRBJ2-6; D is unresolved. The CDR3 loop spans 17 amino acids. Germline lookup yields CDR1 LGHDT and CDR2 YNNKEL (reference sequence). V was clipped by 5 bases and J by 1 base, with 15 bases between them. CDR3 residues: CASSKPGAFSGANVLTF. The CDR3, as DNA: TGTGCCAGCAGCAAGCCGGGCGCTTTTTCTGGGGCCAACGTCCTGACTTTC.

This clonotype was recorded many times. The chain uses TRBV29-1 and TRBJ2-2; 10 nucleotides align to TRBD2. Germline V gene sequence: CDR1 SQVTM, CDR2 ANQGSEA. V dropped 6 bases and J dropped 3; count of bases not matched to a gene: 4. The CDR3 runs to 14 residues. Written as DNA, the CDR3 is TGCAGCGTCCTAGCGGGAGTTGACACCGGGGAGCTGTTTTTT. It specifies CSVLAGVDTGELFF.

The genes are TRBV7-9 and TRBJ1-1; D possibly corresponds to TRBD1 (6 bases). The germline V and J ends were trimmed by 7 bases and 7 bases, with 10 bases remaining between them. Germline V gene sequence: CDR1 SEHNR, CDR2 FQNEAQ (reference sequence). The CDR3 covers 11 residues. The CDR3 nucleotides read TGTGCCAGCAACAGGGTACTTGAAGCTTTCTTT. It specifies CASNRVLEAFF. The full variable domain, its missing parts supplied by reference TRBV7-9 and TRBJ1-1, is DTGVSQNPRHKITKRGQNVTFRCDPISEHNRLYWYRQTLGQGPEFLTYFQNEAQLEKSRLLSDRFSAERPKGSFSTLEIQRTEQGDSAMYLCASNRVLEAFFGQGTRLTVV.

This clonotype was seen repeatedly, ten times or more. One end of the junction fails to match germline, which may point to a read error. In DNA, the CDR3 is TGTGCTAGCAGCTTAGAGTGGACAGGGGATAATGAGCAGTTCTTC. This sequence encodes CASSLEWTGDNEQFF. The V gene is TRBV7-7, the J gene TRBJ2-1; 9 bases are a match to TRBD1. This CDR3 region has 15 residues. CDR1 and CDR2 from the germline V gene are SSHAT and FNYEAQ (reference sequence).

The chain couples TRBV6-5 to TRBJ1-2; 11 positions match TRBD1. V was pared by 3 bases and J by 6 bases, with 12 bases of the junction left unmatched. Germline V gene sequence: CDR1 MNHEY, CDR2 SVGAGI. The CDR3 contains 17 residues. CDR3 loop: CASSYFLDRGQGNGYTF. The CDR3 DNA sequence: TGTGCCAGCAGTTATTTCCTGGACAGGGGGCAAGGAAATGGCTACACCTTC.

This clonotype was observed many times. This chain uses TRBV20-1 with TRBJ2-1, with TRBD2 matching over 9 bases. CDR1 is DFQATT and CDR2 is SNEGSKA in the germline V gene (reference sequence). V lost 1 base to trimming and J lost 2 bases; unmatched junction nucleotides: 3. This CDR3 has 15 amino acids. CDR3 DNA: TGCAGTGCTAGAGGGCGGGAGGGCCCCTACAATGAGCAGTTCTTC. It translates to CSARGREGPYNEQFF.

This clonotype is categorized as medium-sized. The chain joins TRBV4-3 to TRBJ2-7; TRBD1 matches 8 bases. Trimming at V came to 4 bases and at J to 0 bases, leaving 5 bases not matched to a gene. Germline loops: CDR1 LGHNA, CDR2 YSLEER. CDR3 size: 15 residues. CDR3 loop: CASSPDRGFSYEQYF. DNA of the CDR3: TGCGCCAGCAGCCCCGACAGGGGATTCTCCTACGAGCAGTACTTC.

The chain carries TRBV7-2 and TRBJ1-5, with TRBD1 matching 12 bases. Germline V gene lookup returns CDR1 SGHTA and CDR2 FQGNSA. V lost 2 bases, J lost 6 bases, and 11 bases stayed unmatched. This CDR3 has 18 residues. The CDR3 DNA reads TGTGCCAGCAGCTTATGGGGGGACAGGGGGCCCCTCAGTCAGCCCCAGCATTTT. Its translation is CASSLWGDRGPLSQPQHF. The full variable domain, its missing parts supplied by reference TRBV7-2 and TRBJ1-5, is GAGVSQSPSNKVTEKGKDVELRCDPISGHTALYWYRQSLGQGLEFLIYFQGNSAPDKSGLPSDRFSAERTGGSVSTLTIQRTQQEDSAVYLCASSLWGDRGPLSQPQHFGDGTRLSIL.

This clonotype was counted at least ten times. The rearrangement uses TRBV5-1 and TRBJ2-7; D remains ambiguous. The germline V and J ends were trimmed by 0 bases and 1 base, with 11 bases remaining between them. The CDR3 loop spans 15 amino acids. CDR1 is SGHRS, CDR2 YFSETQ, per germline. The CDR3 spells CASSLEVPASYEQYF. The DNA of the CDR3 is TGCGCCAGCAGCTTGGAGGTGCCAGCTTCCTACGAGCAGTACTTC. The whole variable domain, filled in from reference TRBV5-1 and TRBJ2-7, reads KAGVTQTPRYLIKTRGQQVTLSCSPISGHRSVSWYQQTPGQGLQFLFEYFSETQRNKGNFPGRFSGRQFSNSRSEMNVSTLELGDSALYLCASSLEVPASYEQYFGPGTRLTVT.

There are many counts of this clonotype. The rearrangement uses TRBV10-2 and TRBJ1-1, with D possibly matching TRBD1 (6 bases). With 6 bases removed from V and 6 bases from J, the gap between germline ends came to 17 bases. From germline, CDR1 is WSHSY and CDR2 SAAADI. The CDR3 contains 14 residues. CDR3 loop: CASSPGGGEAEAFF. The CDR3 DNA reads TGCGCCAGCAGCCCCGGCGGGGGCGAGGCTGAAGCTTTCTTT.

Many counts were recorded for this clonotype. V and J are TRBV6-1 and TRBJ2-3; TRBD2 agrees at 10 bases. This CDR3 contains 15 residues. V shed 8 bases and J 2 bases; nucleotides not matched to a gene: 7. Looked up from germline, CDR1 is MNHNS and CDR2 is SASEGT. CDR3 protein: CASCRTSGYTDTQYF. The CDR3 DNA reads TGTGCCAGCTGCCGGACTAGCGGTTACACAGATACGCAGTATTTT.

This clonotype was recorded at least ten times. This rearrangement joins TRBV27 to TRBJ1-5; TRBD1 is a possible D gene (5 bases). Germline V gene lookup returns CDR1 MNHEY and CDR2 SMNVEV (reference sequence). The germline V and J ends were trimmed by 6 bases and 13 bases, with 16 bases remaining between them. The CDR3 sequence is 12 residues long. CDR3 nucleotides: TGTGCCAGCAGCCCCCCGGGGGGACGTCAGCATTTT. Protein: CASSPPGGRQHF.

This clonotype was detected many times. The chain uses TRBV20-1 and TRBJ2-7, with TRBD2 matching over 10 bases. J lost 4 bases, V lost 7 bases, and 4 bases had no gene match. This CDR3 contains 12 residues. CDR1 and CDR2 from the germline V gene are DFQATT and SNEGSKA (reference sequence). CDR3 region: CSGTSGSYEQYF. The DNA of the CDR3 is TGCAGTGGGACTAGCGGATCTTACGAGCAGTACTTC.

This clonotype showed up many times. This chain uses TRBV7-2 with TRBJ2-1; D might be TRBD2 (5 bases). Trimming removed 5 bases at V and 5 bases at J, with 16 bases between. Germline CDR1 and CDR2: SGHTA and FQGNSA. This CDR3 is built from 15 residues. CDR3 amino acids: CASSPTGILHNEQFF. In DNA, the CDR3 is TGTGCCAGCAGCCCAACCGGGATTCTTCACAATGAGCAGTTCTTC.

Here the CDR3 reads CASSDGGLNTEAFF. CDR3 nucleotide sequence: TGTGCCAGCAGCGACGGGGGGCTGAACACTGAAGCTTTCTTT. The chain carries TRBV3-1 and TRBJ1-1; perhaps TRBD1 as D (6 bases). V was clipped by 5 bases and J by 0 bases, with 10 bases between them. Germline values: CDR1 LGHDT, CDR2 YNNKEL (reference sequence). This CDR3 has 14 amino acids.

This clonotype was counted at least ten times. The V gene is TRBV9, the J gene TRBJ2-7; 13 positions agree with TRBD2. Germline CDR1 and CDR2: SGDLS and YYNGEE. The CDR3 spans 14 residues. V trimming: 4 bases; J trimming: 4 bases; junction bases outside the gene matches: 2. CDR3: CASSTGLAGYEQYF. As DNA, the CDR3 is TGTGCCAGCAGCACGGGACTAGCGGGATACGAGCAGTACTTC.